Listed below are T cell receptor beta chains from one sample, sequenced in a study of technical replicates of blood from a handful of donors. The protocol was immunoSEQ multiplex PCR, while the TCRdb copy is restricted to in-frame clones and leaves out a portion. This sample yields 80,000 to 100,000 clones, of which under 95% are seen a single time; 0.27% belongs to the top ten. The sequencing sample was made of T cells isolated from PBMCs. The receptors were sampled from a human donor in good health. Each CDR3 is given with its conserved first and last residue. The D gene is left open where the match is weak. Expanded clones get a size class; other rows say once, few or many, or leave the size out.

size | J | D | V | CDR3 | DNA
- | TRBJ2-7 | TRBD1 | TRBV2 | CASITGTGAYEQYF | TGTGCCAGCATTACCGGGACAGGGGCCTACGAGCAGTACTTC
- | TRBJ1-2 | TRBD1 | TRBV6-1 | CASNDRGHYGYTF | TGTGCCAGCAACGACAGGGGACACTATGGCTACACCTTC
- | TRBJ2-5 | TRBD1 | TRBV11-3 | CASSSRTGQETQYF | TGTGCCAGCAGCTCTCGGACAGGGCAAGAGACCCAGTACTTC
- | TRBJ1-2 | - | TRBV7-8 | CASSLFLFRSDYGYTF | TGTGCCAGCAGCTTATTTCTTTTCCGGTCTGACTATGGCTACACCTTC
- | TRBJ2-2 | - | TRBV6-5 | CASSYSRTLTGELFF | TGTGCCAGCAGTTACTCTCGGACACTAACCGGGGAGCTGTTTTTT
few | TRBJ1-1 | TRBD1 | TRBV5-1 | CASSGMTGATEAFF | TGCGCCAGCAGCGGCATGACAGGGGCGACTGAAGCTTTCTTT
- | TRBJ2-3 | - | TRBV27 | CASWTVYLADTQYF | TGTGCCAGTTGGACAGTTTACCTGGCAGATACGCAGTATTTT
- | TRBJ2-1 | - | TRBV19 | CASSRVRGLGNEQFF | TGTGCCAGTAGTAGGGTGCGGGGTCTGGGAAATGAGCAGTTCTTC
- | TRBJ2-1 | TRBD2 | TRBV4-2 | CASSPRGLAGGGNEQFF | TGTGCCAGCAGCCCGAGAGGACTAGCGGGAGGAGGTAATGAGCAGTTCTTC
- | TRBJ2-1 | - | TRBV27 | CASSPPPWRGGNEQFF | TGTGCCAGCAGTCCCCCGCCTTGGCGGGGAGGCAATGAGCAGTTCTTC
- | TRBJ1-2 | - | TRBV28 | CASSFELGYTF | TGTGCCAGCAGTTTCGAGTTAGGCTACACCTTC
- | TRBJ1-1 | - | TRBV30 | CAWSVLGGAEAFF | TGTGCCTGGAGTGTACTGGGGGGGGCTGAAGCTTTCTTT
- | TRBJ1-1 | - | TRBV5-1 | CASSPRVNTEAFF | TGCGCCAGCAGCCCGAGGGTGAACACTGAAGCTTTCTTT
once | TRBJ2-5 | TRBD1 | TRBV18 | CASSANSGGEETQYF | TGTGCCAGCTCAGCAAACTCAGGGGGCGAGGAGACCCAGTACTTC
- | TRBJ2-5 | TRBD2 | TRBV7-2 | CASSQAGEETQYF | TGTGCCAGCAGCCAAGCGGGGGAAGAGACCCAGTACTTC
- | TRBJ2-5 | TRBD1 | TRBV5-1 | CASSKQTGTETQYF | TGCGCCAGCAGCAAACAGACAGGGACGGAGACCCAGTACTTC
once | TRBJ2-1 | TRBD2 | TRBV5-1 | CASSLERGSYNEQFF | TGCGCCAGCAGCTTAGAGCGGGGGTCCTACAATGAGCAGTTCTTC
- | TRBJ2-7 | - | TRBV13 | CASSLGGSPYEQYF | TGTGCCAGCAGCTTAGGCGGTAGTCCGTACGAGCAGTACTTC
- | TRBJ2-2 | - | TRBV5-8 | CASSLSVISVPGELFF | TGTGCCAGCAGCTTATCAGTTATTTCCGTCCCCGGGGAGCTGTTTTTT
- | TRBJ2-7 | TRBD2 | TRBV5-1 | CASTSSGSTYEQYF | TGCGCCAGCACTTCTAGCGGGAGTACCTACGAGCAGTACTTC
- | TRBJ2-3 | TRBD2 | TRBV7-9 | CASSLGLAELDTQYF | TGTGCCAGCAGCTTAGGACTAGCGGAACTAGATACGCAGTATTTT
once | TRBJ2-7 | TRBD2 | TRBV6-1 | CASSERLAGSYEQYF | TGTGCCAGCAGTGAGAGACTAGCGGGGAGTTACGAGCAGTACTTC
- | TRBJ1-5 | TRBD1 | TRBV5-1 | CASSSSGTGEVFSNQPQHF | TGCGCCAGCAGCTCCTCCGGGACAGGGGAGGTTTTTAGCAATCAGCCCCAGCATTTT
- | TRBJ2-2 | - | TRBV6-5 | CASSYSQASGELFF | TGTGCCAGCAGTTACTCGCAGGCTTCCGGGGAGCTGTTTTTT
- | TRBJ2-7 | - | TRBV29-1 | CSVASSPHEQYF | TGCAGCGTTGCCTCGAGCCCACACGAGCAGTACTTC
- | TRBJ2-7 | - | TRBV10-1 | CASSVRNSYEQYF | TGCGCCAGCAGCGTGCGGAACTCCTACGAGCAGTACTTC
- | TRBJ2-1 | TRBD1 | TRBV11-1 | CASSSRDRDYNEQFF | TGTGCCAGCAGCTCCCGGGACAGAGACTACAATGAGCAGTTCTTC
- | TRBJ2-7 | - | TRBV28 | CASSLSGTPYEQYF | TGTGCCAGCAGTTTATCGGGGACACCCTACGAGCAGTACTTC
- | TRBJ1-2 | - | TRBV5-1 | CASSLQINYGYTF | TGCGCCAGCAGCTTACAGATTAACTATGGCTACACCTTC
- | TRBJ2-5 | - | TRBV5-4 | CASREGGQETQYF | TGTGCCAGCAGGGAGGGAGGCCAAGAGACCCAGTACTTC
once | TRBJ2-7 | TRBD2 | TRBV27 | CASSLRRGTPYEQYF | TGTGCCAGCAGTTTAAGGCGGGGGACCCCCTACGAGCAGTACTTC
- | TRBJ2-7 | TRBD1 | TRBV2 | CASKGLTDRGSYEQYF | TGTGCCAGCAAGGGGTTGACGGACAGGGGCTCCTACGAGCAGTACTTC
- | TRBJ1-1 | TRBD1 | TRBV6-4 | CASRQGANTEAFF | TGTGCCAGCAGACAGGGGGCGAACACTGAAGCTTTCTTT
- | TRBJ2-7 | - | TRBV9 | CASSVDSGVSYEQYF | TGTGCCAGCAGCGTCGACTCGGGGGTTTCTTACGAGCAGTACTTC
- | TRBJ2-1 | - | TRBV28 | CASSQGSLTGHNEQFF | TGTGCCAGCAGCCAAGGGTCCCTTACAGGACACAATGAGCAGTTCTTC
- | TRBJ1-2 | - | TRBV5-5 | CASSFRQEHYGYTF | TGTGCCAGCAGCTTTCGTCAGGAACACTATGGCTACACCTTC
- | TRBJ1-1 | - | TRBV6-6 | CASGGLGTEAFF | TGTGCCAGCGGGGGGTTAGGCACTGAAGCTTTCTTT
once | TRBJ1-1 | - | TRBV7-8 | CASSFATSLNTEAFF | TGTGCCAGCAGCTTTGCGACAAGTCTGAACACTGAAGCTTTCTTT